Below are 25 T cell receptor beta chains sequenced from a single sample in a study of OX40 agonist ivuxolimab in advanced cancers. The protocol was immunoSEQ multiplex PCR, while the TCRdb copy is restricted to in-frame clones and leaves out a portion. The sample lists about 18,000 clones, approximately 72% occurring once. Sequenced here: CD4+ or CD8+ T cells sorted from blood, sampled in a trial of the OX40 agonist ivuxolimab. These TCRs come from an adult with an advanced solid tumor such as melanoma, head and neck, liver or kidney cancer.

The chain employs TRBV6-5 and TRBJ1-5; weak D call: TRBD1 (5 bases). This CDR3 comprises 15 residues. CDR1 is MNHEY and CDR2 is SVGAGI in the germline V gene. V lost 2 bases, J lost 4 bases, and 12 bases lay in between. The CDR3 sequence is CASSYSQGSNQPQHF. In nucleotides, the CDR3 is TGTGCCAGCAGTTACAGTCAGGGCAGTAATCAGCCCCAGCATTTT.

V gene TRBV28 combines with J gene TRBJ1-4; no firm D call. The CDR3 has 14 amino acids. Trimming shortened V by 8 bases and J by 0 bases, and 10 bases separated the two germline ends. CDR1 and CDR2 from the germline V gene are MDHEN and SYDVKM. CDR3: CASLRDATNEKLFF. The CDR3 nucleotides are TGTGCCAGCTTGAGAGACGCAACTAATGAAAAACTGTTTTTT.

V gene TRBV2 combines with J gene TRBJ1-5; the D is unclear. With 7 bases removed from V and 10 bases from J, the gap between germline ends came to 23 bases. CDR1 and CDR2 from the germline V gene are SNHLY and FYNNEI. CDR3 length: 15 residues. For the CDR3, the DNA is TGTGCCAGCACCCCCCGCGAGAGCAGCCGTTATCCCCAGCATTTT. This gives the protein CASTPRESSRYPQHF.

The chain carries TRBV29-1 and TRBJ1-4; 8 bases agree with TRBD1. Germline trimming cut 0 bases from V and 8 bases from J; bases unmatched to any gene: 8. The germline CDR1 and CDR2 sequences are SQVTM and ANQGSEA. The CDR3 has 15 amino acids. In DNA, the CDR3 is TGCAGCGTTGAAGATGGACAGGGAGGAGGGGAAAAACTGTTTTTT. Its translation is CSVEDGQGGGEKLFF.

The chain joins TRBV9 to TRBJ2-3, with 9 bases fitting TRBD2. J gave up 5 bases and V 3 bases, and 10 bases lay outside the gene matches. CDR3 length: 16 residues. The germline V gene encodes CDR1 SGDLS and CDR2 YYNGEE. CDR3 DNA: TGTGCCAGCAGCGGCCCTAGCGGGGTTGTAAGAGATACGCAGTATTTT. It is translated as CASSGPSGVVRDTQYF.

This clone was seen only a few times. Here the CDR3 DNA reads TGTGCCAGCAGCCAAGGGGTTCGAACGAATGAGCAGTTCTTC. It codes for CASSQGVRTNEQFF. The chain joins TRBV14 to TRBJ2-1; D remains ambiguous. Germline V CDR1 and CDR2: SGHDN, FVKESK. CDR3 length: 14 amino acids. V lost 1 base and J lost 7, with 11 bases in between.

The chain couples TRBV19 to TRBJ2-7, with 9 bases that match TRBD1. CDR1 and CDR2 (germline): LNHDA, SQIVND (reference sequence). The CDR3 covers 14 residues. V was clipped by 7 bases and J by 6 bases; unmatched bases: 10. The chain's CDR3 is CASTPGQGWSEQYF. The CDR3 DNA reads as TGTGCCAGTACCCCGGGACAGGGCTGGTCCGAGCAGTACTTC.

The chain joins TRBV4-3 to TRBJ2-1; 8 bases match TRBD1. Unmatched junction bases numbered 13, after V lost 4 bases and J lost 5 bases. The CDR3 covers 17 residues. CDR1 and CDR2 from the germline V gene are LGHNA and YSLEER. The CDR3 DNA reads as TGCGCCAGCAGCCGAAGCTCAATAGGACAGGGTAACAATGAGCAGTTCTTC. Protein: CASSRSSIGQGNNEQFF.

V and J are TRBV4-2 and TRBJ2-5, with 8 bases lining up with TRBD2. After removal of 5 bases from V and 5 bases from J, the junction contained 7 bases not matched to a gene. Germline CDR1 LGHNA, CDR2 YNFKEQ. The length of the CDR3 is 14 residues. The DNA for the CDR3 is TGTGCCAGCAGCAGTGGTGGCGGGGGGGAGACCCAGTACTTC. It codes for CASSSGGGGETQYF.

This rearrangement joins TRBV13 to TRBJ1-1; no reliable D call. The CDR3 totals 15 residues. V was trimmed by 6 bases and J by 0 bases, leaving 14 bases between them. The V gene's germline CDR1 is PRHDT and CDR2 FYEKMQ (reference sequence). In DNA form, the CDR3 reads TGTGCCAGCAGTGAAGGTAGGATCATGAACACTGAAGCTTTCTTT. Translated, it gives CASSEGRIMNTEAFF.

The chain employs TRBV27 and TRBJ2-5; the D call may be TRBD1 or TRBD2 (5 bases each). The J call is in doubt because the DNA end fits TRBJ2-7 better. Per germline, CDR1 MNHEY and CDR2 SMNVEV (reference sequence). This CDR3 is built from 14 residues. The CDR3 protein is CASSFSRGAYEQYF. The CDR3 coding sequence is TGTGCCAGCAGCTTCTCGAGGGGCGCGTACGAGCAGTACTTC.

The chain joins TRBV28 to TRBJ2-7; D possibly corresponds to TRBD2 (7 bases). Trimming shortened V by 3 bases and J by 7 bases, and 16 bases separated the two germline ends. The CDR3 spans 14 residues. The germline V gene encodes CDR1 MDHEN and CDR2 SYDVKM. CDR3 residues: CASSFPWAGAEQYF. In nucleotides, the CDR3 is TGTGCCAGCAGTTTCCCCTGGGCGGGGGCAGAGCAGTACTTC.

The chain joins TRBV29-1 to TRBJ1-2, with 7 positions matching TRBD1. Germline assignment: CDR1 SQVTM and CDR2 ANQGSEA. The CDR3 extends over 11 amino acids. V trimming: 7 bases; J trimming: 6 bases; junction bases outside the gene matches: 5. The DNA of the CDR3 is TGCAGCGCCGTGACAGGGAATGGCTACACCTTC. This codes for CSAVTGNGYTF.

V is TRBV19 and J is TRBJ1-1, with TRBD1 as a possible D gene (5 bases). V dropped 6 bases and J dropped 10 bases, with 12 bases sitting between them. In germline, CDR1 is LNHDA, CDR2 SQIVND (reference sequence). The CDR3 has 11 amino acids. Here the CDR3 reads CASRNIGGAFF. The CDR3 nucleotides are TGTGCCAGTAGGAACATTGGGGGAGCTTTCTTT.

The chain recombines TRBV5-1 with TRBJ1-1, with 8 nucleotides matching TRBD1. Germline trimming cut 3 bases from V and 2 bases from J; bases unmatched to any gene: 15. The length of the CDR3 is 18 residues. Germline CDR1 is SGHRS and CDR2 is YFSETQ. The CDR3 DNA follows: TGCGCCAGCAGCTCCCCGTTTCCAGGGGGCTATACCAACACTGAAGCTTTCTTT. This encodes CASSSPFPGGYTNTEAFF.

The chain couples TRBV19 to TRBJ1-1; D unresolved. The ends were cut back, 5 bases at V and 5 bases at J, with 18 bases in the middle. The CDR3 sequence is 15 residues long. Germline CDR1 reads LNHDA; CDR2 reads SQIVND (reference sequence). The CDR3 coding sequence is TGTGCCAGTAGTCTGTCGGAACTACACATTACTGAAGCTTTCTTT. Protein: CASSLSELHITEAFF. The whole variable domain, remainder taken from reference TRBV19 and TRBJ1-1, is DGGITQSPKYLFRKEGQNVTLSCEQNLNHDAMYWYRQDPGQGLRLIYYSQIVNDFQKGDIAEGYSVSREKKESFPLTVTSAQKNPTAFYLCASSLSELHITEAFFGQGTRLTVV.

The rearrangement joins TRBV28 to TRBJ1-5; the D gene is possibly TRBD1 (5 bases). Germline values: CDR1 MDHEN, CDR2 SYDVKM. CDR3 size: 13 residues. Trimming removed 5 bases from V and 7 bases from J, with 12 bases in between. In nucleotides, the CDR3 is TGTGCCAGCAGTAAGGGGCTATGGCAGCCCCAGCATTTT. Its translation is CASSKGLWQPQHF.

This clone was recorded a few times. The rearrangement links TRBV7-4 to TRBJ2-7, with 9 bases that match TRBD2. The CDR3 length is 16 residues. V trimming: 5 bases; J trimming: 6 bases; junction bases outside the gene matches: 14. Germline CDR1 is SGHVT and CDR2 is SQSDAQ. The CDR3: CASSRWRGGRKGEQYF. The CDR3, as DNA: TGTGCCAGCAGCCGGTGGCGGGGGGGCCGGAAGGGCGAGCAGTACTTC. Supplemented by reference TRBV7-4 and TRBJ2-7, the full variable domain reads GAGVSQSPRYKVAKRGRDVALRCDSISGHVTLYWYRQTLGQGSEVLTYSQSDAQRDKSGRPSGRFSAERPERSVSTLKIQRTEQGDSAVYLCASSRWRGGRKGEQYFGPGTRLTVT.

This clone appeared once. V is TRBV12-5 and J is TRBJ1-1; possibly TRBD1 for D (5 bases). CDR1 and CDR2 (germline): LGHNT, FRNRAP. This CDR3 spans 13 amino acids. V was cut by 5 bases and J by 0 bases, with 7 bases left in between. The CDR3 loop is CASGGGVNTEAFF. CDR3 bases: TGTGCTAGTGGTGGAGGGGTGAACACTGAAGCTTTCTTT.

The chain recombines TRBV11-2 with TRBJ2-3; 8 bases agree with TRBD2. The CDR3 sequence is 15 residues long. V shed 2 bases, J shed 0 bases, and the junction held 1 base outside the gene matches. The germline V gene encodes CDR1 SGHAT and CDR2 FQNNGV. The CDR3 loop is CASSLTSGSTDTQYF. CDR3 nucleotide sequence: TGTGCCAGCAGCTTAACTAGCGGTAGCACAGATACGCAGTATTTT.

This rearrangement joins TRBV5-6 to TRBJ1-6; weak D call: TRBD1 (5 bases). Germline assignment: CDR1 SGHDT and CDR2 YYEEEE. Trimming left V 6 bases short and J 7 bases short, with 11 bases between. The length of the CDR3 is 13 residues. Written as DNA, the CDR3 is TGTGCCAGCAAAGGGACGGAGAATTCACCCCTCCACTTT. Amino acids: CASKGTENSPLHF. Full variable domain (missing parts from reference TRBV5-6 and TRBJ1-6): DAGVTQSPTHLIKTRGQQVTLRCSPKSGHDTVSWYQQALGQGPQFIFQYYEEEERQRGNFPDRFSGHQFPNYSSELNVNALLLGDSALYLCASKGTENSPLHFGNGTRLTVT.

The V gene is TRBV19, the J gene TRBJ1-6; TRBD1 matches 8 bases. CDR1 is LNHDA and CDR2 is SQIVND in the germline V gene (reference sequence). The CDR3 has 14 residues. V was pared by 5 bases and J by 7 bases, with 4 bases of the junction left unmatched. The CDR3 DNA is TGTGCCAGTAGTGCCCGGACAGGGAATTCACCCCTCCACTTT. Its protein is CASSARTGNSPLHF.

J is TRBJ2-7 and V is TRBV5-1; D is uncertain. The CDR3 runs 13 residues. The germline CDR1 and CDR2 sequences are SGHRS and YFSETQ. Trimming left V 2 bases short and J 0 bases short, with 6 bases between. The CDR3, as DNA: TGCGCCAGCAGCTTCGCCAGCTCCTACGAGCAGTACTTC. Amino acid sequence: CASSFASSYEQYF.

CDR3 loop: CASSLLAGGPNEQFF. The CDR3 DNA sequence: TGTGCCAGCAGTTTATTAGCGGGGGGGCCAAATGAGCAGTTCTTC. The chain is built from TRBV27 and TRBJ2-1; 11 bases are a match to TRBD2. The V gene end was trimmed by 1 base and the J gene end by 7 bases; junction bases not matched to a gene: 3. This CDR3 has 15 amino acids. CDR1 MNHEY and CDR2 SMNVEV come from the germline V gene (reference sequence).

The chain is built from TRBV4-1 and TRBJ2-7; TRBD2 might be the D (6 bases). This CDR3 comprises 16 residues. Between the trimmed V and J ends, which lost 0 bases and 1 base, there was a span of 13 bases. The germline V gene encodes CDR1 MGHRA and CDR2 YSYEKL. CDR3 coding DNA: TGCGCCAGCAGCCAAGATCAGGGCGCGGGGTCCTACGAGCAGTACTTC. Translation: CASSQDQGAGSYEQYF.